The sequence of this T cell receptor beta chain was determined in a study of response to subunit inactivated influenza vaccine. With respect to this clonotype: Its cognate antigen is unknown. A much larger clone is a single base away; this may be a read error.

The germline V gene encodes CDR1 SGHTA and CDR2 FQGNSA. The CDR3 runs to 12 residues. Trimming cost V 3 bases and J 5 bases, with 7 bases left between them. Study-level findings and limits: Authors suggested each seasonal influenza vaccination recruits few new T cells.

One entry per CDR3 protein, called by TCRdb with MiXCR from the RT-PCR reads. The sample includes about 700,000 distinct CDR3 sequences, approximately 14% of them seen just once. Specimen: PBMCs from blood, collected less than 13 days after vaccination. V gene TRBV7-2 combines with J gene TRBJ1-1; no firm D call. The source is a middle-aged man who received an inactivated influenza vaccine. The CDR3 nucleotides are TGTGCCAGCAGCTTCGGGGTGACTGAAGCTTTCTTT. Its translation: CASSFGVTEAFF.